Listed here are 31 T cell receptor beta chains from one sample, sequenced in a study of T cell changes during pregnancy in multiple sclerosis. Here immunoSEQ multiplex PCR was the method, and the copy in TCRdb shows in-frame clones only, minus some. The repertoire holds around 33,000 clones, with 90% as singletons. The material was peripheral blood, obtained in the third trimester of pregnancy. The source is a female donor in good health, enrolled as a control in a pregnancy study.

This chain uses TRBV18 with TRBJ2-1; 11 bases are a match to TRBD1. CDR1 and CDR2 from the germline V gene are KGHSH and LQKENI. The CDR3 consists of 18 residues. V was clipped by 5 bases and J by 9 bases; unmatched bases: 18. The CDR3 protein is CASSGDRGELDAPIEQFF. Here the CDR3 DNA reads TGTGCCAGCTCAGGGGACAGGGGGGAACTAGACGCTCCTATTGAGCAGTTCTTC. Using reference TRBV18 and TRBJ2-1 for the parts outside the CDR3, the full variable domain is NAGVMQNPRHLVRRRGQEARLRCSPMKGHSHVYWYRQLPEEGLKFMVYLQKENIIDESGMPKERFSAEFPKEGPSILRIQQVVRGDSAAYFCASSGDRGELDAPIEQFFGPGTRLTVL.

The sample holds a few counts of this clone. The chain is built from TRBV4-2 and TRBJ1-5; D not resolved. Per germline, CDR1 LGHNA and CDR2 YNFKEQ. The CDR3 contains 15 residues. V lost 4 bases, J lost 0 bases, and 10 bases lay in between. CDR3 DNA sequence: TGTGCCAGCAGCCCCGGGAGATCTAGCAATCAGCCCCAGCATTTT. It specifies CASSPGRSSNQPQHF.

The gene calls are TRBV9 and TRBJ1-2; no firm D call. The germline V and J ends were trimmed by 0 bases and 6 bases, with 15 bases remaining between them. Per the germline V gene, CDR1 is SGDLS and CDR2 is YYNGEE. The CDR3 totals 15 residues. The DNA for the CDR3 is TGTGCCAGCAGCGTAGTCCCAGAGGGAGGTGATGGCTACACCTTC. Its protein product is CASSVVPEGGDGYTF.

The CDR3: CAISEAGENEQYF. The CDR3 region has the DNA TGTGCCATCAGTGAGGCAGGGGAAAACGAGCAGTACTTC. This chain connects TRBV10-3 to TRBJ2-7; possible D gene TRBD1, 6 bases. V lost 2 bases and J lost 5, with 10 bases in between. CDR1 is ENHRY, CDR2 SYGVKD, per germline. The CDR3 runs 13 residues.

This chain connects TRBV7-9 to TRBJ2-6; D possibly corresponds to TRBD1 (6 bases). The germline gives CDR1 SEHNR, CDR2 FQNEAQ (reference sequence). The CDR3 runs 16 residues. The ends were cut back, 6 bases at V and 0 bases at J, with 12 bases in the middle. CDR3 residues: CASRPAQGSGANVLTF. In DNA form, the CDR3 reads TGTGCCAGCAGACCTGCACAGGGCTCTGGGGCCAACGTCCTGACTTTC.

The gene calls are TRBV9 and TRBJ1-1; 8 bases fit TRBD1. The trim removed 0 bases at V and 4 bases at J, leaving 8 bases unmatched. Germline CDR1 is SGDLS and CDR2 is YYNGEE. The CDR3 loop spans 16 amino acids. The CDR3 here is CASSVGTGRGGTEAFF. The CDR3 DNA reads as TGTGCCAGCAGCGTAGGGACAGGGCGAGGGGGCACTGAAGCTTTCTTT.

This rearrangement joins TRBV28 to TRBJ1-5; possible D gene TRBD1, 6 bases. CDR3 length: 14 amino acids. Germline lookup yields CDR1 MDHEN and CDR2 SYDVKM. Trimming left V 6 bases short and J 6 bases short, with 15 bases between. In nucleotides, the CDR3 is TGTGCCAGCAGCTATGGACAGCCGGGTCAGCCCCAGCATTTT. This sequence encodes CASSYGQPGQPQHF.

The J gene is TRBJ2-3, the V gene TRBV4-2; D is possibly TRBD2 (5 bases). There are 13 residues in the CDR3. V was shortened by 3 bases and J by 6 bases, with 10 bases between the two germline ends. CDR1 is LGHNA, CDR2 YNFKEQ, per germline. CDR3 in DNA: TGTGCCAGCAGCCACGAGGACTCCGATACGCAGTATTTT. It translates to CASSHEDSDTQYF.

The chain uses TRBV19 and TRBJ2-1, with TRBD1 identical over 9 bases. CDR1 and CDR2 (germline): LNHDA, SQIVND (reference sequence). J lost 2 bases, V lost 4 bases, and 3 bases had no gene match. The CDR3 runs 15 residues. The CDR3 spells CASSSRDRAYNEQFF. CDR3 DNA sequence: TGTGCCAGTAGTAGCCGGGACAGGGCCTACAATGAGCAGTTCTTC.

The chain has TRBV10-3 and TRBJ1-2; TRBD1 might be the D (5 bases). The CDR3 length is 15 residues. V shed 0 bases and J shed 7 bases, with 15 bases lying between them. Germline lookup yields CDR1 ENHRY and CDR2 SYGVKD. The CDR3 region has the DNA TGTGCCATCAGTGAGTCTGTTCGGGGGGGTGCTGGCTACACCTTC. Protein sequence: CAISESVRGGAGYTF.

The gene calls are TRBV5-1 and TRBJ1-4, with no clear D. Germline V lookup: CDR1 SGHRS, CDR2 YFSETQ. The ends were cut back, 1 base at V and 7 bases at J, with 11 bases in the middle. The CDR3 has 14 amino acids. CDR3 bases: TGCGCCAGCAGCTTGAACGGGTTTATTGAAAAACTGTTTTTT. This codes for CASSLNGFIEKLFF.

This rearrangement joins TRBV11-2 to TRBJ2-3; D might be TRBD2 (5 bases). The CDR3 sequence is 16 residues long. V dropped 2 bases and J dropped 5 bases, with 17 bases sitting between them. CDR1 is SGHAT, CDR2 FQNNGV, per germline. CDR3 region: CASSLKGLRGRDTQYF. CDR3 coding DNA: TGTGCCAGCAGCTTAAAGGGCTTACGGGGTCGAGATACGCAGTATTTT.

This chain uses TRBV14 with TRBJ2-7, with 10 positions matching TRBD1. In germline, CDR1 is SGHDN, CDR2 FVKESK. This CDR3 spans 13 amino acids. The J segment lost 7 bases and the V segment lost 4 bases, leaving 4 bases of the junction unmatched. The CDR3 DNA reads TGTGCCAGCAGCCCTGGACAGGGGGATGAGCAGTACTTC. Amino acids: CASSPGQGDEQYF.

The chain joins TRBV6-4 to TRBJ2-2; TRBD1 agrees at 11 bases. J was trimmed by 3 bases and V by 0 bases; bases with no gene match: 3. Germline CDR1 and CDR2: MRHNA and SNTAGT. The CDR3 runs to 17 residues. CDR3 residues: CASSDSSGQGDTGELFF. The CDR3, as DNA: TGTGCCAGCAGTGACTCTTCGGGACAGGGGGACACCGGGGAGCTGTTTTTT.

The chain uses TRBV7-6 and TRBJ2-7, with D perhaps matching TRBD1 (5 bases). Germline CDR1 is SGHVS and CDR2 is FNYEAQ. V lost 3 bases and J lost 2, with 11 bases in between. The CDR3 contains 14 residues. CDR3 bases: TGTGCCAGCAGCTTGGGGCTCGCCCCCTACGAGCAGTACTTC. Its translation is CASSLGLAPYEQYF.

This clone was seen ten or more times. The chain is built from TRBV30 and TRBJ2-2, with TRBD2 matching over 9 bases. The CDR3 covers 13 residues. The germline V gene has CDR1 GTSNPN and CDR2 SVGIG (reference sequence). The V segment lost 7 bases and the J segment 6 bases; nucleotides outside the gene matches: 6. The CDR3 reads CAFSGREAGELFF. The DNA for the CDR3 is TGTGCCTTTAGCGGGAGAGAAGCCGGGGAGCTGTTTTTT.

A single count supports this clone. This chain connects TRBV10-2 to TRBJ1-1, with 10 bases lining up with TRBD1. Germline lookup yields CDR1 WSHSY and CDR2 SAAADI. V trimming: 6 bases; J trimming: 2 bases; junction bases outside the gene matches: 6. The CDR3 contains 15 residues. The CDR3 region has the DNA TGCGCCAGCAGCTGGGACAGGGGCGAAAACACTGAAGCTTTCTTT. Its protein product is CASSWDRGENTEAFF.

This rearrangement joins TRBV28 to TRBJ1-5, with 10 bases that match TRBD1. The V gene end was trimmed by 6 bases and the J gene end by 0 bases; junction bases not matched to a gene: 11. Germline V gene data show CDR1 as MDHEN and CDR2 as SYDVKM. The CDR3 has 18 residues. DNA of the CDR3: TGTGCCAGCAGCAAAAGCGGGACAGGGGTACATAGCAATCAGCCCCAGCATTTT. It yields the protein CASSKSGTGVHSNQPQHF. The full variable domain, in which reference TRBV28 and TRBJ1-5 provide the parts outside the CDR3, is DVKVTQSSRYLVKRTGEKVFLECVQDMDHENMFWYRQDPGLGLRLIYFSYDVKMKEKGDIPEGYSVSREKKERFSLILESASTNQTSMYLCASSKSGTGVHSNQPQHFGDGTRLSIL.

CDR3 region: CASSGQGNTGELFF. The CDR3 bases are TGTGCCAGCAGTGGACAGGGAAACACCGGGGAGCTGTTTTTT. V usage is TRBV2 and J usage is TRBJ2-2; 7 bases fit TRBD1. Germline loops: CDR1 SNHLY, CDR2 FYNNEI. This CDR3 has 14 residues. V was pared by 4 bases and J by 2 bases, with 1 base of the junction left unmatched.

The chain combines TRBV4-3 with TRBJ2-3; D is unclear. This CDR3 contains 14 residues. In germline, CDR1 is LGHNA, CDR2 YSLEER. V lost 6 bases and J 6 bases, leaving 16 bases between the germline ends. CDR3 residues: CASSSLGKLDTQYF. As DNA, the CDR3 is TGCGCCAGCAGTTCCCTGGGCAAGCTGGATACGCAGTATTTT.

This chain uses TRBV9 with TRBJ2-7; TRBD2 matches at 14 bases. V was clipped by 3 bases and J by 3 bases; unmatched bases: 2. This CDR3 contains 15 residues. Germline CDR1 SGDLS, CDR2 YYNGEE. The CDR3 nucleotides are TGTGCCAGCAGCGCCGGGACTAGCGGGAGCTACGAGCAGTACTTC. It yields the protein CASSAGTSGSYEQYF.

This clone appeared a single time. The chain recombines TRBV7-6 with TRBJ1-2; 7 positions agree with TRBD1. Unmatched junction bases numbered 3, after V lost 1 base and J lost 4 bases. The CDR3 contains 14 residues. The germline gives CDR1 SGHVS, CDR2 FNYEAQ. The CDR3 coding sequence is TGTGCCAGCAGCTTAGGGACAGGAAGCTATGGCTACACCTTC. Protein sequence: CASSLGTGSYGYTF.

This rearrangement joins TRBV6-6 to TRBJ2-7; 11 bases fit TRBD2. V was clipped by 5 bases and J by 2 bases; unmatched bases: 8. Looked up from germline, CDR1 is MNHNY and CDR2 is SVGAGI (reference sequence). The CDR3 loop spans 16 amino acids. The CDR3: CASSVMTSGITYEQYF. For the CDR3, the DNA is TGTGCCAGCAGTGTCATGACTAGCGGGATCACCTACGAGCAGTACTTC.

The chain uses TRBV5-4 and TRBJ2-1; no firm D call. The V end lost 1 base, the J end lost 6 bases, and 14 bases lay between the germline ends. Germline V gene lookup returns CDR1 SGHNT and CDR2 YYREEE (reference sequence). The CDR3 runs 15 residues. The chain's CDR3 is CASSLKQALGNEQFF. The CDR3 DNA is TGTGCCAGCAGCTTGAAGCAGGCCCTTGGCAATGAGCAGTTCTTC. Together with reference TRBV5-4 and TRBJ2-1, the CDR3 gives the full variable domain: ETGVTQSPTHLIKTRGQQVTLRCSSQSGHNTVSWYQQALGQGPQFIFQYYREEENGRGNFPPRFSGLQFPNYSSELNVNALELDDSALYLCASSLKQALGNEQFFGPGTRLTVL.

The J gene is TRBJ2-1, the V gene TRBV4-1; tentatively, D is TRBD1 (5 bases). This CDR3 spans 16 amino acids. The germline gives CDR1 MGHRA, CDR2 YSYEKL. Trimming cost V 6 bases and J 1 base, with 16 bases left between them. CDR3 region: CASRDLTGTSYNEQFF. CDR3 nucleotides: TGCGCCAGCAGAGACCTTACAGGTACGTCCTACAATGAGCAGTTCTTC.

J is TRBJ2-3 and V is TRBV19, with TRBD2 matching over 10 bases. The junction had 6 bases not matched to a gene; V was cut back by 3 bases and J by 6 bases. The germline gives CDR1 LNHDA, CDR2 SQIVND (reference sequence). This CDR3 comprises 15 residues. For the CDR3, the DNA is TGTGCCAGTAGTATCCTAGCGGGGGTCTTTGATACGCAGTATTTT. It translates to CASSILAGVFDTQYF.

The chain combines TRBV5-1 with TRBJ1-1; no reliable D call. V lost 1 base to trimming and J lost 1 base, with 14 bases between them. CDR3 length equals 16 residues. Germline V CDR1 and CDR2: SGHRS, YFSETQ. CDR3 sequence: CASSLFGPGKNTEAFF. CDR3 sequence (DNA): TGCGCCAGCAGCTTGTTCGGCCCGGGGAAGAACACTGAAGCTTTCTTT.

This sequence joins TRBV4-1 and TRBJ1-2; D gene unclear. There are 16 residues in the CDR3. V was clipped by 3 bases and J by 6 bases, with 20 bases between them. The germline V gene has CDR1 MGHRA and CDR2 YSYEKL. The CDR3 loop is CASSHPGSLEKHGYTF. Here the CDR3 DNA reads TGCGCCAGCAGCCATCCAGGATCCTTGGAAAAACATGGCTACACCTTC.

CDR3 nucleotide sequence: TGTGCCAGTCTAGGAATCTCTGGGGCCAACGTCCTGACTTTC. It specifies CASLGISGANVLTF. V gene TRBV19 combines with J gene TRBJ2-6, with unresolved D. Germline V lookup: CDR1 LNHDA, CDR2 SQIVND (reference sequence). V was trimmed by 8 bases and J by 0 bases, leaving 8 bases between them. The CDR3 sequence is 14 residues long.

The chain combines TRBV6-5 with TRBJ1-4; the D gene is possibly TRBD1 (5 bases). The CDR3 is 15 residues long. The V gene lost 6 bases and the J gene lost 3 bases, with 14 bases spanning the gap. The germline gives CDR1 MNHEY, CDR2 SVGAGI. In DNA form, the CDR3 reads TGTGCCAGCAGCAGCCGGGGGGGGGCTAATGAAAAACTGTTTTTT. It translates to CASSSRGGANEKLFF.

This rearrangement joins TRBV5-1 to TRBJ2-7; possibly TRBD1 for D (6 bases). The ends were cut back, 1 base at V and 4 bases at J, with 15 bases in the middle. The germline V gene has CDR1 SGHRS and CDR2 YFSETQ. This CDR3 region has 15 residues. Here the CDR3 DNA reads TGCGCCAGCAGCTTGTCCCCAGGGGATGTGTACGAGCAGTACTTC. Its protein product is CASSLSPGDVYEQYF.